This paragraph reports one TCR beta chain. Germline loops: CDR1 SGHVS, CDR2 FQNEAQ. The junction had 6 bases not matched to a gene; V was cut back by 5 bases and J by 6 bases. This CDR3 has 14 residues. This entry comes from a study of radiotherapy plus CTLA-4 blockade in lung cancer. Measured with immunoSEQ multiplex PCR; TCRdb has only the in-frame clones, and not every one. The sample lists about 45,000 clones; roughly four fifths were seen once. The chain carries TRBV7-8 and TRBJ2-2; 7 bases agree with TRBD1. This TCR was recovered from a human donor with non-small cell lung cancer who had a complete response to radiotherapy plus ipilimumab. Specimen: peripheral blood, collected from a patient treated with radiotherapy plus ipilimumab. The CDR3 region is CASSDRELAGELFF. The CDR3 DNA follows: TGTGCCAGCAGCGACAGGGAGTTGGCCGGGGAGCTGTTTTTT. The complete variable domain, with remaining parts taken from reference TRBV7-8 and TRBJ2-2, reads GAGVSQSPRYKVAKRGQDVALRCDPISGHVSLFWYQQALGQGPEFLTYFQNEAQLDKSGLPSDRFFAERPEGSVSTLKIQRTQQEDSAVYLCASSDRELAGELFFGEGSRLTVL.